This paragraph covers one T cell receptor (beta chain) sequence. What it binds is not known. This sample is drawn from a study of cytotoxic CD8 clonotypes in ibrutinib-treated CLL. The wider study: Of the patients, 11 were relapsed/refractory, roughly 16 treatment-naive and some 17 IGHV unmutated. Partial response was seen in about 25 patients and complete response in 2; after median around 72 months, about 14 stayed remitted, roughly 12 progressed.

Measured with immunoSEQ multiplex PCR; TCRdb has only the in-frame clones, and not every one. The sample gives some 47,000 clones, roughly 63% of which show up once; 25% to 35% is in the top ten. The germline V gene encodes CDR1 SGHTS and CDR2 YDEGEE. Trimming took off 9 bases at V and 12 bases at J, with 13 bases between the two ends. This CDR3 has 9 amino acids. General study points: Relative to age-matched healthy donors, clonality at baseline was higher, and it tracked circulating CD8+ T-cell counts. The study found clonality rose at ibrutinib response, then fell toward baseline at progression.

The specimen was PBMCs, collected after 24 months of ibrutinib treatment. The sequence came from a human donor with chronic lymphocytic leukemia. V and J are TRBV5-8 and TRBJ2-7; no firm D call. The DNA of the CDR3 is TGTGCCACGTCGGGCTATCGGTACTTC. Translating gives CATSGYRYF.